What follows are 27 T cell receptor beta chains derived from one specimen sequenced in a study of T cells after somatic rescue of genetic block. Sequencing was performed with immunoSEQ multiplex PCR; in TCRdb, only in-frame clones are kept and a portion is missing. The table has approximately 78,000 clones, approximately 91% seen once. Material: peripheral blood mononuclear cells (PBMCs). The receptors were gathered from a young man.

The V and J genes are TRBV7-9 and TRBJ2-7, with D tentatively TRBD2 (5 bases). CDR1 and CDR2 from the germline V gene are SEHNR and FQNEAQ (reference sequence). Trimming took 5 bases from V and 3 from J, leaving 11 bases between them. This CDR3 is 13 amino acids long. CDR3 protein: CASSPTAGYEQYF. CDR3 DNA sequence: TGTGCCAGCAGCCCTACTGCGGGCTACGAGCAGTACTTC.

This clone was observed a single time. This chain joins TRBV29-1 and TRBJ2-1; no reliable D call. The CDR3 extends over 13 amino acids. V lost 1 base to trimming and J lost 0 bases, with 4 bases between them. Germline CDR1 is SQVTM and CDR2 is ANQGSEA. The CDR3 DNA reads TGCAGCGTTGAAGGAGGCTCCTACAATGAGCAGTTCTTC. It codes for CSVEGGSYNEQFF.

This clone was picked up one time. This chain uses TRBV9 with TRBJ1-1; the D gene is possibly TRBD1 (5 bases). Germline values: CDR1 SGDLS, CDR2 YYNGEE. Trimming took off 3 bases at V and 6 bases at J, with 12 bases between the two ends. The CDR3 runs to 13 residues. The CDR3 sequence: CASSGPTGAEAFF. The CDR3 DNA reads TGTGCCAGCAGCGGACCAACGGGGGCTGAAGCTTTCTTT.

CDR3 sequence (DNA): TGTGCCAGCAGCTCTCTGCGGGGCGCCTCCTACAATGAGCAGTTCTTC. Translating it yields CASSSLRGASYNEQFF. The rearrangement uses TRBV7-9 and TRBJ2-1; TRBD2 is a possible D gene (6 bases). CDR3 length equals 16 residues. Per germline, CDR1 SEHNR and CDR2 FQNEAQ (reference sequence). Between the trimmed V and J ends, which lost 4 bases and 0 bases, there was a span of 13 bases. The full variable domain, completed using reference TRBV7-9 and TRBJ2-1, is DTGVSQNPRHKITKRGQNVTFRCDPISEHNRLYWYRQTLGQGPEFLTYFQNEAQLEKSRLLSDRFSAERPKGSFSTLEIQRTEQGDSAMYLCASSSLRGASYNEQFFGPGTRLTVL.

The chain joins TRBV4-1 to TRBJ1-2; D perhaps matches TRBD1 (5 bases). The V gene lost 0 bases and the J gene lost 7 bases, with 15 bases spanning the gap. This CDR3 comprises 15 residues. Germline assignment: CDR1 MGHRA and CDR2 YSYEKL. The CDR3 protein is CASSQESPGLSGYTF. In DNA, the CDR3 is TGCGCCAGCAGCCAAGAGTCGCCGGGACTAAGTGGCTACACCTTC.

The V gene is TRBV10-1, the J gene TRBJ1-4, with 11 bases aligning to TRBD1. V lost 6 bases and J lost 3; bases outside the gene matches: 6. The CDR3 has 16 residues. Germline V gene data show CDR1 as WNHNN and CDR2 as SYGVQD (reference sequence). The CDR3 nucleotides read TGCGCCAGCAGGGTGGACAGGGGGCGAGCTAATGAAAAACTGTTTTTT. As protein: CASRVDRGRANEKLFF.

The chain combines TRBV5-1 with TRBJ2-4; TRBD2 might be the D (6 bases). The CDR3 totals 18 residues. Trimming shortened V by 0 bases and J by 0 bases, and 16 bases separated the two germline ends. Germline values: CDR1 SGHRS, CDR2 YFSETQ. The CDR3 is CASSLDGGSLGAKNIQYF. As DNA, the CDR3 is TGCGCCAGCAGCTTGGATGGAGGGTCCTTGGGAGCCAAAAACATTCAGTACTTC.

This sequence joins TRBV7-6 and TRBJ1-1; 7 bases are shared with TRBD1. This CDR3 is built from 15 residues. Germline CDR1 is SGHVS and CDR2 is FNYEAQ. Trimming took 5 bases from V and 1 from J; bases not matched to a gene: 7. This chain's CDR3 is CASSPRGQQNTEAFF. The DNA of the CDR3 is TGTGCCAGCAGCCCACGGGGACAGCAGAACACTGAAGCTTTCTTT.

This rearrangement joins TRBV7-8 to TRBJ1-5; D remains ambiguous. Germline V gives CDR1 SGHVS, CDR2 FQNEAQ. This CDR3 contains 14 residues. V was clipped by 3 bases and J by 3 bases, with 9 bases between them. The CDR3 nucleotides are TGTGCCAGCAGCTTTGGTCGCCTCAATCAGCCCCAGCATTTT. Translation gives CASSFGRLNQPQHF.

The rearrangement uses TRBV21-1 and TRBJ1-2. TRBV21-1 corresponds to a pseudogene. This CDR3 is 14 amino acids long. Here the CDR3 reads CASSPVGGSYGYTF. In nucleotides, the CDR3 is TGTGCCAGCAGCCCAGTGGGGGGCTCCTATGGCTACACCTTC.

The chain couples TRBV7-9 to TRBJ2-7; the D gene is possibly TRBD2 (6 bases). Germline values: CDR1 SEHNR, CDR2 FQNEAQ (reference sequence). The CDR3 runs to 14 residues. The germline V and J ends were trimmed by 9 bases and 6 bases, with 21 bases remaining between them. The CDR3 loop is CASSPGSVLSEQYF. CDR3 sequence (DNA): TGTGCCAGTTCTCCCGGGAGCGTGCTCTCCGAGCAGTACTTC.

The chain carries TRBV11-2 and TRBJ2-5; D is uncertain. The length of the CDR3 is 13 residues. The germline V and J ends were trimmed by 5 bases and 2 bases, with 9 bases remaining between them. Per the germline V gene, CDR1 is SGHAT and CDR2 is FQNNGV. CDR3 DNA sequence: TGTGCCAGCAGCCGCCTACCGCAAGAGACCCAGTACTTC. Its protein product is CASSRLPQETQYF.

The rearrangement uses TRBV6-5 and TRBJ1-1; D not certain. CDR3 length equals 13 residues. The germline V and J ends were trimmed by 2 bases and 6 bases, with 10 bases remaining between them. Germline assignment: CDR1 MNHEY and CDR2 SVGAGI. The chain's CDR3 is CASSYGHKAEAFF. The CDR3 region has the DNA TGTGCCAGCAGTTACGGCCACAAGGCTGAAGCTTTCTTT.

The chain combines TRBV2 with TRBJ2-7, with D possibly matching TRBD1 (5 bases). In germline, CDR1 is SNHLY, CDR2 FYNNEI. Trimming cost V 4 bases and J 3 bases, with 7 bases left between them. CDR3 length: 12 residues. CDR3 in amino acids: CASSGDSYEQYF. The CDR3 bases are TGTGCCAGCAGTGGAGACAGCTACGAGCAGTACTTC.

This chain connects TRBV2 to TRBJ2-1; unclear D gene. V was clipped by 5 bases and J by 4 bases, with 9 bases between them. Per the germline V gene, CDR1 is SNHLY and CDR2 is FYNNEI. The CDR3 spans 13 residues. The CDR3 bases are TGTGCCAGCAGTAGAGGCCTTTACAATGAGCAGTTCTTC. Encoded protein: CASSRGLYNEQFF.

V is TRBV9 and J is TRBJ2-1; 8 nucleotides align to TRBD2. The germline V gene has CDR1 SGDLS and CDR2 YYNGEE. There are 16 residues in the CDR3. Trimming cost V 0 bases and J 9 bases; bases outside gene matches: 11. The CDR3 DNA reads as TGTGCCAGCAGCGTAGGGGGAGCGGGAGATCGTGGTGAGCAGTTCTTC. Protein sequence: CASSVGGAGDRGEQFF.

The chain carries TRBV7-2 and TRBJ2-2, with TRBD2 matching 11 bases. CDR3 length: 16 amino acids. The V and J ends lost 5 bases and 5 bases, in that order; junction bases with no gene match: 7. Germline V lookup: CDR1 SGHTA, CDR2 FQGNSA. CDR3 coding DNA: TGTGCCAGCAGCCGAGTGGGGACTAGCGGTACCGGGGAGCTGTTTTTT. The encoded protein is CASSRVGTSGTGELFF.

This chain joins TRBV5-1 and TRBJ2-3, with 11 nucleotides matching TRBD2. CDR1 and CDR2 (germline): SGHRS, YFSETQ. Germline trimming cut 1 base from V and 5 bases from J; bases unmatched to any gene: 6. This CDR3 contains 16 residues. The CDR3 bases are TGCGCCAGCAGCTTGCTTGGGACTAGCGGCTTAGATACGCAGTATTTT. As protein: CASSLLGTSGLDTQYF.

V and J are TRBV6-1 and TRBJ1-6; possibly TRBD1 for D (6 bases). The CDR3 runs to 18 residues. V lost 2 bases and J lost 5, with 19 bases in between. Germline CDR1 and CDR2: MNHNS and SASEGT. The CDR3 DNA follows: TGTGCCAGCAGTGAATTCTTTTTCTGGGGACATAATAATTCACCCCTCCACTTT. This sequence encodes CASSEFFFWGHNNSPLHF.

CDR3 amino acids: CASSDVGTQYF. DNA for the CDR3: TGCGCCAGCAGCGATGTGGGGACCCAGTACTTC. The V gene is TRBV5-1, the J gene TRBJ2-5, with D hard to call. Between the trimmed V and J ends, which lost 4 bases and 7 bases, there was a span of 8 bases. In germline, CDR1 is SGHRS, CDR2 YFSETQ. The CDR3 contains 11 residues.

This clone was seen just once. V gene TRBV4-3 combines with J gene TRBJ2-5, with no clear D. Trimming cost V 0 bases and J 11 bases, with 13 bases left between them. CDR1 is LGHNA and CDR2 is YSLEER in the germline V gene. The CDR3 loop spans 13 amino acids. The CDR3 reads CASSQESDTEQYF. As DNA, the CDR3 is TGCGCCAGCAGCCAAGAAAGTGACACTGAGCAGTACTTC.

The CDR3 coding sequence is TGTGCCAGCAGTTCTGGGACGCTGAACACCGGGGAGCTGTTTTTT. Its protein is CASSSGTLNTGELFF. The rearrangement links TRBV28 to TRBJ2-2, with D perhaps being TRBD1 or TRBD2 (5 bases each). Germline CDR1 reads MDHEN; CDR2 reads SYDVKM. Trimming removed 4 bases at V and 1 base at J, with 10 bases between. There are 15 residues in the CDR3.

This chain links TRBV10-1 with TRBJ1-1, with 7 bases identical to TRBD1. The germline CDR1 and CDR2 sequences are WNHNN and SYGVQD (reference sequence). The V segment lost 5 bases and the J segment 4 bases; nucleotides outside the gene matches: 4. The CDR3 length is 13 residues. This CDR3 is CASSLQGSTEAFF. As DNA, the CDR3 is TGCGCCAGCAGTTTACAGGGGTCCACTGAAGCTTTCTTT.

The chain uses TRBV6-1 and TRBJ2-7; perhaps D is TRBD1 or TRBD2 (5 bases each). The germline V gene encodes CDR1 MNHNS and CDR2 SASEGT. V shed 5 bases and J shed 3 bases, with 8 bases lying between them. This CDR3 comprises 12 residues. CDR3 amino acids: CASSWDGYEQYF. The CDR3 DNA is TGTGCCAGCAGTTGGGACGGCTACGAGCAGTACTTC.

The V call is TRBV10-3, the J call TRBJ2-7; no clear D gene. Trimming stripped 3 bases from V and 3 bases from J, with 15 bases between. Germline V gene sequence: CDR1 ENHRY, CDR2 SYGVKD. The CDR3 has 15 residues. CDR3 protein: CAISDYGSANYEQYF. In DNA form, the CDR3 reads TGTGCCATCAGTGATTACGGGTCGGCAAACTACGAGCAGTACTTC.

The chain joins TRBV4-2 to TRBJ2-7; 7 positions match TRBD2. Trimming removed 6 bases from V and 2 bases from J; junction bases left unmatched: 10. Germline CDR1 LGHNA, CDR2 YNFKEQ. The CDR3 has 15 residues. The CDR3 region is CASSPNAGEPYEQYF. CDR3 sequence (DNA): TGTGCCAGCAGTCCCAACGCGGGGGAACCCTACGAGCAGTACTTC.

Concerning this clone itself: Mismatch with germline at one junction end may stem from a read error. In nucleotides, the CDR3 is TGCGCCAGCAGCGAAGACAGGGGAGGGGAAAAACTGTTTTTT. This codes for CASSEDRGGEKLFF. The V gene is TRBV4-3, the J gene TRBJ1-4, with 8 bases fitting TRBD1. Germline V gene sequence: CDR1 LGHNA, CDR2 YSLEER. This CDR3 contains 14 residues.